This TCR beta chain was recovered during a study of Graves' ophthalmopathy and Graves' hyperthyroidism. V shed 4 bases and J shed 5 bases, with 20 bases lying between them. The CDR3 is 16 residues long. Germline V gene data show CDR1 as SEHNR and CDR2 as FQNEAQ (reference sequence). Researchers turned away patients with other autoimmune diseases, uncontrolled infections, pregnancy or lactation. Amplified TCR beta CDR3 regions were obtained using RNA transcripts as template. A first-round RT-PCR used HTBI primers, followed by a second-round multiplex PCR. One entry per CDR3 protein, called by TCRdb with MiXCR from the multiplex PCR reads. Seen here are approximately 700,000 distinct CDR3 sequences, 40% observed once, and the top ten hold 44%. A few counts support this clonotype.

The sequencing sample was made of peripheral blood. This sequence joins TRBV7-9 and TRBJ1-2; the D gene is possibly TRBD1 (6 bases). The clonotype originates from an adult man with Graves' ophthalmopathy. The CDR3 bases are TGTGCCAGCAGCTCAAGGGGGGGATCGGGAGATTATGGCTACACCTTC. Translated, it gives CASSSRGGSGDYGYTF.